The 13 T cell receptor beta chains given below trace back to one sample, sequenced in a study of blood T cell repertoires in COVID-19. Using immunoSEQ multiplex PCR, the repertoire was profiled, and TCRdb retains in-frame clones only, with some absent. The sample consists of some 310,000 clones, approximately 87% of them appearing once. The sequenced sample consisted of peripheral blood. All receptors come from a woman under 40 with COVID-19, enrolled during active disease.

The genes are TRBV11-2 and TRBJ2-3; possible D gene TRBD1, 6 bases. CDR3 length equals 14 residues. Looked up from germline, CDR1 is SGHAT and CDR2 is FQNNGV. Deletions cut 3 bases from V and 4 bases from J, with 11 bases between. The CDR3 loop is CASSFSRGPDTQYF. CDR3 sequence (DNA): TGTGCCAGCAGCTTTAGCAGGGGCCCAGATACGCAGTATTTT.

The chain carries TRBV19 and TRBJ2-7; TRBD1 matches 9 bases. The germline CDR1 and CDR2 sequences are LNHDA and SQIVND (reference sequence). The length of the CDR3 is 15 residues. The junction had 5 bases not matched to a gene; V was cut back by 3 bases and J by 2 bases. The CDR3 sequence is CASSIRDRAAYEQYF. The CDR3, as DNA: TGTGCCAGTAGTATCCGGGACAGGGCAGCCTACGAGCAGTACTTC.

The chain has TRBV28 and TRBJ2-2; 7 bases align to TRBD1. The CDR3 is made up of 16 amino acids. Germline lookup yields CDR1 MDHEN and CDR2 SYDVKM. V shed 4 bases, J shed 4 bases, and the junction held 9 bases outside the gene matches. CDR3 amino acids: CASSSTGVSGTGELFF. The CDR3, as DNA: TGTGCCAGCAGTTCAACAGGGGTGTCGGGCACCGGGGAGCTGTTTTTT.

The chain combines TRBV9 with TRBJ2-7, with TRBD2 matching over 7 bases. Germline values: CDR1 SGDLS, CDR2 YYNGEE. The length of the CDR3 is 17 residues. The V segment lost 0 bases and the J segment 3 bases; nucleotides outside the gene matches: 12. The CDR3 DNA follows: TGTGCCAGCAGCGTAGACGGGGGAGGGCCCTCGCGCTACGAGCAGTACTTC. Protein: CASSVDGGGPSRYEQYF.

This chain joins TRBV10-3 and TRBJ1-2; 12 positions match TRBD1. The germline CDR1 and CDR2 sequences are ENHRY and SYGVKD. CDR3 length: 16 residues. Germline trimming cut 7 bases from V and 4 bases from J; bases unmatched to any gene: 10. The CDR3 loop reads CAITRGTGGAGYGYTF. CDR3 bases: TGTGCCATCACTCGGGGGACAGGGGGCGCGGGCTATGGCTACACCTTC.

This rearrangement joins TRBV20-1 to TRBJ2-7, with TRBD1 as a possible D gene (5 bases). Trimming pared 3 bases from V and 0 bases from J, leaving 15 bases between. CDR1 and CDR2 (germline): DFQATT, SNEGSKA (reference sequence). CDR3 length equals 15 residues. For the CDR3, the DNA is TGCAGTGCTAGTTCGTTACAGGTGCACTCCTACGAGCAGTACTTC. Translating it yields CSASSLQVHSYEQYF.

The chain combines TRBV27 with TRBJ1-4; D unresolved. Germline V lookup: CDR1 MNHEY, CDR2 SMNVEV (reference sequence). This CDR3 spans 14 amino acids. Trimming shortened V by 3 bases and J by 1 base, and 6 bases separated the two germline ends. Here the CDR3 DNA reads TGTGCCAGCAGTTTGTTCCGAACTAATGAAAAACTGTTTTTT. This gives the protein CASSLFRTNEKLFF.

The genes are TRBV14 and TRBJ2-2; D gene uncertain. Between the trimmed V and J ends, which lost 2 bases and 2 bases, there was a span of 9 bases. CDR3 length: 15 residues. Germline V gives CDR1 SGHDN, CDR2 FVKESK. The CDR3 DNA sequence: TGTGCCAGCAGCCAATTTCTAGGAAACACCGGGGAGCTGTTTTTT. It encodes CASSQFLGNTGELFF.

J is TRBJ1-1 and V is TRBV7-9; perhaps TRBD1 as D (5 bases). Trimming left V 5 bases short and J 5 bases short, with 12 bases between. Germline-derived CDR1 and CDR2 are SEHNR and FQNEAQ (reference sequence). There are 13 residues in the CDR3. CDR3 DNA sequence: TGTGCCAGCAGCGTACAGGCTGGGACTGAAGCTTTCTTT. It yields the protein CASSVQAGTEAFF. Complete variable domain (other parts from reference TRBV7-9 and TRBJ1-1): DTGVSQNPRHKITKRGQNVTFRCDPISEHNRLYWYRQTLGQGPEFLTYFQNEAQLEKSRLLSDRFSAERPKGSFSTLEIQRTEQGDSAMYLCASSVQAGTEAFFGQGTRLTVV.

The chain recombines TRBV2 with TRBJ2-1; possibly TRBD2 for D (6 bases). Germline V gene data show CDR1 as SNHLY and CDR2 as FYNNEI. CDR3 length equals 13 residues. Trimming removed 1 base at V and 9 bases at J, with 10 bases between. This chain's CDR3 is CASSEDAGFEQFF. The CDR3 DNA is TGTGCCAGCAGTGAAGACGCGGGGTTTGAGCAGTTCTTC.

The rearrangement joins TRBV11-1 to TRBJ2-1, with D possibly matching TRBD1 (5 bases). The CDR3 totals 14 residues. In germline, CDR1 is SGHAT, CDR2 FQDESV (reference sequence). Trimming took 5 bases from V and 5 from J, leaving 13 bases between them. CDR3 DNA sequence: TGTGCCAGCAGCCCCCTACGACAGAACAATGAGCAGTTCTTC. Its translation: CASSPLRQNNEQFF.

As regards this clone: One end of the junction fails to match germline, which may point to a read error. The chain combines TRBV4-1 with TRBJ2-7, with 7 nucleotides matching TRBD2. Germline-derived CDR1 and CDR2 are MGHRA and YSYEKL. The CDR3 runs 14 residues. In DNA form, the CDR3 reads TGCGCCAGCAGGCAAGCGGGAAGCTCCTACGAGCAGTACTTC. Protein product: CASRQAGSSYEQYF.

The rearrangement joins TRBV7-2 to TRBJ2-1; TRBD2 matches at 7 bases. The germline V gene encodes CDR1 SGHTA and CDR2 FQGNSA. V lost 3 bases to trimming and J lost 0 bases; unmatched junction nucleotides: 8. This CDR3 has 17 amino acids. The DNA for the CDR3 is TGTGCCAGCAGCTTCCCCGCTAGCGGAAGCTCCTACAATGAGCAGTTCTTC. Translated, it gives CASSFPASGSSYNEQFF. Variable domain in full (rest from reference TRBV7-2 and TRBJ2-1): GAGVSQSPSNKVTEKGKDVELRCDPISGHTALYWYRQSLGQGLEFLIYFQGNSAPDKSGLPSDRFSAERTGGSVSTLTIQRTQQEDSAVYLCASSFPASGSSYNEQFFGPGTRLTVL.